The subject of this entry is one T cell receptor beta chain. This clone has a single count. Its specific antigen is unknown. No base-level quality is on record; no much larger clone is a single base apart. This sample's time point label indicates: baseline before first vaccination. Samples from vaccinated people were obtained from the UK trials COV001 and COV002, which included a single-blind randomized controlled phase 2/3 trial of AZD1222 (ChAdOx1 nCoV-19) in healthy adults. Trial participant PBMC samples were collected at day 0 and day 28 after the second dose for TCRbeta chain sequencing. The data stem from a study of T cell responses to AZD1222 COVID-19 vaccine (dated by TCRdb to the early 2020s). At the level of the whole study: Because spike-specific TCR depth and breadth did not differ between the two schedules, AZD1222 recipients who got a second dose at roughly 4 weeks were pooled with those who got a second dose at roughly 12 weeks. TCR sequencing was performed for 230 to 250 trial participants, of whom around 200 were given two doses of AZD1222 and around 25 were given two doses of MenACWY control vaccine. Trial participants were enrolled into age subgroups of 18-55, 56-69 and 70-plus years, which contained approximately 150, 28 and 58 TCR-sequenced participants, respectively. The research as a whole found: Conclusions about previously exposed vaccinees are limited because only six or seven AZD1222 recipients were SARS-CoV-2 seropositive at baseline. No day 14 peak-response samples were available, so repertoires were characterized only after the peak T cell response. Participants were mostly white British, with more females than males. The authors suggested clonal diversity may have been underestimated. Reportedly, close to half of the unique spike-specific TCRs recognized epitopes lying outside the regions that are mutated in the B.1.351 and B.1.1.7 variants. In the small 56-69-year group, the increase in depth fell short of significance, most likely because of low power. The whole spike protein was spanned by vaccine-associated CD4 TCRs, and dominant responses were seen in regions 160-218 and 743-854. A significant rise in spike-specific TCR breadth and depth was observed after two AZD1222 doses relative to day 0 and relative to MenACWY recipients.

There are 15 amino acids in the CDR3, from cysteine to phenylalanine inclusive. The entry retains the CDR3 DNA only, 45 bases that are in frame from base 1. CDR1 and CDR2, looked up from the germline V gene (reference sequence), are LGHDT and YNNKEL. Between the V and J ends, shortened by 4 bases and 0 bases respectively, the junction contains 11 bases. The CDR3 regions of human TCRbeta chains were analyzed by immunosequencing. In the source study's methods: TCRs in the repertoires were matched against a reference library of SARS-CoV-2-specific TCRs that had been generated with the MIRA antigen-specificity platform. Breadth was defined as the fraction of unique TCRs that were SARS-CoV-2-associated, and depth was defined as the fraction of total T cells that were SARS-CoV-2-associated. Using the MIRA data, each spike-specific TCR was mapped to the spike region that the TCR reacts to and placed in a CD4 or CD8 class. Log10-transformed breadth and depth values were compared by one-way ANOVA with Sidak's multiple comparisons tests. As stored in TCRdb, this immuneACCESS dataset retains in-frame rearrangements with V and J assigned. A fraction of the clones does not appear; measured against another copy, unresolved V genes explain less than half of the discrepancy, and the remainder lacks a known reason. The D gene and trimming were derived from the DNA, and the V and J assignments and clone size from that table. Across this sample there are about 110,000 clones, with roughly four fifths seen only once. The ten largest clonotypes hold about 9.5% of the sample.

The chain uses TRBV3-1 (or the pseudogene TRBV3-2) and TRBJ2-3; no D gene is confidently identified. The material sequenced was peripheral blood, taken on day 0 of AZD1222 vaccination. This TCR was sampled from an adult in good health. Read as DNA, the sequence is TGTGCCAGCAGCCCCATGCGGTCAAGCACAGATACGCAGTATTTT. The encoded protein is CASSPMRSSTDTQYF.